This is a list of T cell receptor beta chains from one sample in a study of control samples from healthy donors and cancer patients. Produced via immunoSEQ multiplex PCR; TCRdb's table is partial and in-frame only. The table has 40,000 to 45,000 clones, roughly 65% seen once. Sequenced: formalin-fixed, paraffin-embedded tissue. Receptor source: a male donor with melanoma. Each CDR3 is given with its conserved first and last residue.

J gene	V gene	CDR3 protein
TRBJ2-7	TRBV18	CASSPSPTGSGSEQYF
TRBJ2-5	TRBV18	CASSPSSAAETQYF
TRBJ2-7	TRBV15	CATSRGTGNRGSYEQYF
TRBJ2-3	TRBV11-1	CASSLVRTGGPSAQYF
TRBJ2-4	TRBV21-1	CASTSAAAALAKNIQYF
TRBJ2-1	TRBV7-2	CASSLWLAGTEQFF
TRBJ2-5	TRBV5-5	CASSFSGSLQETQYF
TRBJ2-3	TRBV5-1	CASSLPSYPTDTQYF
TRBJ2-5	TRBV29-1	CSVDHQGRGETQYF
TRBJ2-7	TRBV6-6	CASSLGTGFSYEQYF
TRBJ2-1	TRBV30	CAWSAVGASYNEQFF
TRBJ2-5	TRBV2	CASSPGTSQETQYF
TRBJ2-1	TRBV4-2	CASSQDGQRNIYNEQFF
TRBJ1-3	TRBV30	CASDRSGNTIYF
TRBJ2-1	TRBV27	CASSPSPRGGNNEQFF
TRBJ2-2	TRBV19	CASSMREGRGTGELFF
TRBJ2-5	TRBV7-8	CASSLAGHATGETQYF
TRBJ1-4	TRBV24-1	CATSAGNNEKLFF
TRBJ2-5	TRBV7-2	CASSRTSGRAETQYF
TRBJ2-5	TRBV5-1	CASSPYLTIQETQYF
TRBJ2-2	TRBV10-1	CASSAFTGELFF
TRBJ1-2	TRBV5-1	CASSSLEGTYGYTF
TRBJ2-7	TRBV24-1	CATSVPHRVYEQYF
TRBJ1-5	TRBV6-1	CASSEERQPQHF